Below are 7 T cell receptor beta chains sequenced from a single sample in a study of blood T cell repertoires in COVID-19. Only in-frame clones appear in the TCRdb table, and some are missing; sequencing was by immunoSEQ multiplex PCR. The sample records more than 45,000 clones, 83% being singletons. The specimen was peripheral blood. These receptors were taken from a man aged 35 to 55 with acute or convalescent COVID-19.

The chain uses TRBV28 and TRBJ2-7; no reliable D call. V dropped 8 bases and J dropped 5 bases, with 4 bases sitting between them. CDR3 length: 9 amino acids. Germline assignment: CDR1 MDHEN and CDR2 SYDVKM. CDR3 DNA: TGTGCCAGCGCGGACGAGCAGTACGTC. The encoded protein is CASADEQYV.

In this sample, this clone turned up a few times. J is TRBJ1-1 and V is TRBV10-3; D perhaps matches TRBD1 (5 bases). CDR1 ENHRY and CDR2 SYGVKD come from the germline V gene. Trimming left V 8 bases short and J 2 bases short, with 12 bases between. The CDR3 has 13 amino acids. The CDR3 bases are TGTGCCATCGGGGGGGACGGAAACACTGAAGCTTTCTTT. Protein sequence: CAIGGDGNTEAFF.

The chain uses TRBV3-1 (or the pseudogene TRBV3-2) and TRBJ2-1, with 7 bases that match TRBD2. CDR1 is LGHDT and CDR2 is YNNKEL in the germline V gene (reference sequence). The CDR3 consists of 16 residues. Losses at the gene ends were 4 bases for V and 6 bases for J; bases not matched to a gene: 12. In DNA form, the CDR3 reads TGTGCCAGCAGCCGGGAGGGAGGGCCATCAGTCAATGAGCAGTTCTTC. Protein sequence: CASSREGGPSVNEQFF.

CDR3 nucleotide sequence: TGTGCCAGCAGACGATCCGGGATCGGGCATGAAAAACTGTTTTTT. This sequence encodes CASRRSGIGHEKLFF. The chain has TRBV27 and TRBJ1-4, with D unclear. CDR1 and CDR2 from the germline V gene are MNHEY and SMNVEV (reference sequence). This CDR3 comprises 15 residues. The V and J ends lost 6 bases and 6 bases respectively, with 17 bases between them.

The chain links TRBV24-1 to TRBJ1-1; D may be TRBD1 (5 bases). Looked up from germline, CDR1 is KGHDR and CDR2 is SFDVKD. The CDR3 spans 13 residues. The ends were cut back, 5 bases at V and 3 bases at J, with 9 bases in the middle. The CDR3 DNA reads as TGTGCCACCAGTGCAGGGAAGGACACTGAAGCTTTCTTT. Protein product: CATSAGKDTEAFF.

This sequence joins TRBV5-6 and TRBJ1-2, with TRBD1 as a possible D gene (6 bases). V was pared by 6 bases and J by 2 bases, with 14 bases between. Germline loops: CDR1 SGHDT, CDR2 YYEEEE. This CDR3 contains 14 residues. The CDR3 bases are TGTGCCAGCATCGGTGGACAGACGAACTATGGCTACACCTTC. Protein product: CASIGGQTNYGYTF.

As regards this clone: A read error may account for a junction end that differs from germline. V gene TRBV2 combines with J gene TRBJ1-2; 10 bases agree with TRBD1. The CDR3 covers 13 residues. The V gene's germline CDR1 is SNHLY and CDR2 FYNNEI. The CDR3 region has the DNA TGTGCCAGCAGTGAAACACCGGGACAGGGGTTTAAGTTC. Translating gives CASSETPGQGFKF.